This entry concerns a single TCR beta chain. Antigen specificity is unknown. These data are taken from a study of T-cell reconstitution after alpha-beta-depleted transplantation in children. Study-level results: The authors attributed T-cell counts and diversity one year after transplant mostly to newly produced T cells.

The library targeted TCRbeta and was prepared with unique molecular identifiers. TCRdb re-called the PCR reads through MiXCR, storing one row per CDR3 protein. The sample lists hundreds of thousands of distinct CDR3 sequences; 15% to 20% were seen once. Germline values: CDR1 DFQATT, CDR2 SNEGSKA (reference sequence). The CDR3 contains 13 residues. V dropped 5 bases and J dropped 4 bases, with 12 bases sitting between them. Sequenced here: PBMCs, mostly from graft donor cells, sampled 360 days after TCRalphabeta/CD19-depleted stem cell transplant. The TCR was taken from a male patient aged 2 to 10 who had a stem cell transplant for acute lymphoblastic leukemia, so the T cells may come from the graft donor. The genes are TRBV20-1 and TRBJ1-5, with D perhaps matching TRBD1 (6 bases). DNA for the CDR3: TGCAGTGCTCGGACAGCTGCTAATCAGCCCCAGCATTTT. Translated: CSARTAANQPQHF.